The source of this T cell receptor (beta chain) is a study of T cell responses to AZD1222 COVID-19 vaccine. The CDR3 extends over 17 amino acids. In germline, CDR1 is SGHKS, CDR2 YYEKEE (reference sequence). The germline V and J ends were trimmed by 6 bases and 0 bases, with 19 bases remaining between them. Only in-frame clones appear in the TCRdb table, and some are missing; sequencing was by immunoSEQ multiplex PCR. Of under 90,000 clones listed, around 85% were seen once; the top ten hold roughly a tenth. This specimen was peripheral blood, taken 28 days after the second AZD1222 dose. The sequence was collected from an adult who received the AZD1222 COVID-19 vaccine. The V call is TRBV5-5, the J call TRBJ1-3; no definite D call. CDR3 sequence (DNA): TGTGCCAGCACCTACGGTCCCAACACGAGCTCTGGAAACACCATATATTTT. Its protein product is CASTYGPNTSSGNTIYF.